The 9 T cell receptor beta chains in this list originate from one sample, sequenced in a study of T-cell memory formation after mild COVID-19. Each CDR3 protein is one row after TCRdb ran MiXCR on the 5' RACE reads. This sample carries 400,000 or so distinct CDR3 sequences, under 25% of them seen once, and the ten largest clones take about an eighth. Sequences were obtained from PBMCs or a T cell subset sorted from them (not recorded which). The receptors derive from an adult woman who had mild COVID-19 (a few samples of this study predate the infection). Cell type and time point are not known.

V and J are TRBV20-1 and TRBJ1-2; D is undetermined. Germline CDR1 and CDR2: DFQATT and SNEGSKA (reference sequence). The V gene lost 0 bases and the J gene lost 8 bases, with 1 base spanning the gap. The CDR3 runs to 9 residues. The CDR3 DNA sequence: TGCAGTGCTAGAGACGGCTACACCTTC. As protein: CSARDGYTF.

This chain joins TRBV19 and TRBJ1-5; TRBD1 is a possible D gene (5 bases). This CDR3 comprises 15 residues. From germline, CDR1 is LNHDA and CDR2 SQIVND (reference sequence). Deletions cut 7 bases from V and 9 bases from J, with 22 bases between. The chain's CDR3 is CASIPSGQAGWPQHF. Written as DNA, the CDR3 is TGTGCCAGTATCCCCTCGGGGCAGGCTGGGTGGCCCCAGCATTTT. Full variable domain (missing parts from reference TRBV19 and TRBJ1-5): DGGITQSPKYLFRKEGQNVTLSCEQNLNHDAMYWYRQDPGQGLRLIYYSQIVNDFQKGDIAEGYSVSREKKESFPLTVTSAQKNPTAFYLCASIPSGQAGWPQHFGDGTRLSIL.

The CDR3 region is CASSRHGTVSTSLYGYTF. CDR3 in DNA: TGTGCCAGCAGCAGACACGGGACAGTTTCGACATCTTTATATGGCTACACCTTC. This chain joins TRBV7-9 and TRBJ1-2, with 7 bases fitting TRBD1. The length of the CDR3 is 18 residues. CDR1 SEHNR and CDR2 FQNEAQ come from the germline V gene (reference sequence). Trimming cost V 5 bases and J 5 bases; bases outside gene matches: 20.

The CDR3 reads CSVEDRSSYEQYF. As DNA, the CDR3 is TGCAGCGTTGAGGACAGGAGCTCCTACGAGCAGTACTTC. J is TRBJ2-7 and V is TRBV29-1, with 7 nucleotides matching TRBD1. The CDR3 contains 13 residues. CDR1 is SQVTM, CDR2 ANQGSEA, per germline. Trimming took 3 bases from V and 0 from J; bases not matched to a gene: 2.

The chain carries TRBV18 and TRBJ2-7; 7 bases are a match to TRBD1. The CDR3 is 13 amino acids. V shed 6 bases, J shed 2 bases, and the junction held 4 bases outside the gene matches. Germline V gene lookup returns CDR1 KGHSH and CDR2 LQKENI. CDR3 nucleotide sequence: TGTGCCAGCTCCAACCAGGGGGCCTACGAGCAGTACTTC. The encoded protein is CASSNQGAYEQYF.

The V call is TRBV5-1, the J call TRBJ1-3; 8 nucleotides match TRBD1. The CDR3 contains 17 residues. J gave up 4 bases and V 3 bases, and 12 bases lay outside the gene matches. Per the germline V gene, CDR1 is SGHRS and CDR2 is YFSETQ. The CDR3 region is CASSSTVRGPRGNTIYF. For the CDR3, the DNA is TGCGCCAGCAGCTCTACTGTCAGGGGGCCAAGAGGAAACACCATATATTTT.

This clonotype was observed a few times. The J gene is TRBJ1-2, the V gene TRBV6-2 or TRBV6-3; D unresolved. There are 10 residues in the CDR3. The V gene lost 8 bases and the J gene lost 4 bases, with 5 bases spanning the gap. Germline CDR1 reads MNHEY; CDR2 reads SVGEGT. CDR3 region: CASYLYGYTF. DNA of the CDR3: TGTGCCAGCTATCTCTATGGCTACACCTTC.

This chain uses TRBV12-3 or TRBV12-4 with TRBJ2-1; D perhaps matches TRBD2 (5 bases). The CDR3 has 11 amino acids. Between the trimmed V and J ends, which lost 4 bases and 9 bases, there was a span of 7 bases. The CDR3 DNA follows: TGTGCCAGCAGTTACGGGATTGAGCAGTTCTTC. The encoded protein is CASSYGIEQFF.

This chain connects TRBV7-3 to TRBJ2-5; D gene unclear. CDR1 and CDR2 from the germline V gene are SGHTA and FQGTGA. Trimming removed 4 bases at V and 5 bases at J, with 11 bases between. The CDR3 sequence is 13 residues long. CDR3 DNA sequence: TGTGCCAGCAGCTCTACTCCTGGGGAGACCCAGTACTTC. Protein: CASSSTPGETQYF.